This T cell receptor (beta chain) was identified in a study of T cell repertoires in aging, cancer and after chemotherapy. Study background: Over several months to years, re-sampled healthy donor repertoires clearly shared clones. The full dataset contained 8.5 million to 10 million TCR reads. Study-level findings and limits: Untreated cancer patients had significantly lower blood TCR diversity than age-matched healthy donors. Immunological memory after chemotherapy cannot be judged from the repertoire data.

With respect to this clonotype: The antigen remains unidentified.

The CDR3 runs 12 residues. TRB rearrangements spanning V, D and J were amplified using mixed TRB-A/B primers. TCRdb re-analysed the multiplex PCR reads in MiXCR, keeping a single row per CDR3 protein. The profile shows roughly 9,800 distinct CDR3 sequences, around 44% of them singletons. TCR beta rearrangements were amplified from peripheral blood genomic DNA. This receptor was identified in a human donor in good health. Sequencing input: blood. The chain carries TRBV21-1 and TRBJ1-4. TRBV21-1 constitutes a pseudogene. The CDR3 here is CASSKVGEKLFF. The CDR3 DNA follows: TGTGCCAGCAGCAAAGTTGGGGAAAAACTGTTTTTT.